This T cell receptor (beta chain) was found in a study of siplizumab effects on memory and regulatory T cells. CDR3 size: 14 residues. Per germline, CDR1 SGHRS and CDR2 YFSETQ. V lost 4 bases to trimming and J lost 6 bases, with 14 bases between them. TCRdb keeps only in-frame clones here, not all; method: immunoSEQ multiplex PCR. The sample has roughly 100,000 clones, approximately 93% seen once; the top ten hold 0.62%. The chain links TRBV5-1 to TRBJ1-5; a possible D gene is TRBD1 (5 bases). Input material: Tregs sorted from blood. The receptor's source is a human donor in good health. DNA of the CDR3: TGCGCCAGCAGCCCGGACACTGCCGGTCAGCCCCAGCATTTT. Protein product: CASSPDTAGQPQHF.